The 26 T cell receptor beta chains presented below share a single source sample, sequenced in a study of tumor-infiltrating lymphocytes in primary liver carcinoma. A constant-region primer primed TCR beta cDNA synthesis from roughly 500 ng of total RNA. Slightly modified ARM-PCR with three nested multiplex PCR rounds yielded TCR beta libraries. A C-beta reverse primer and TRBV1-TRBV30 forward primers served in each of the first two PCR rounds, at about 9 cycles apiece. TCRdb passed the multiplex PCR reads through MiXCR, listing each CDR3 protein once. The repertoire includes fewer than 85,000 distinct CDR3 sequences, approximately 70% of them detected once, and less than 30% sits in the top ten. The study co-extracted DNA and RNA from around 18-30 mg of unsorted bulk tissue. The specimen was tumor-adjacent normal liver tissue. These receptors were obtained from a man aged 40-55 years with primary liver carcinoma and hepatitis B virus infection.

This clonotype was seen once. CDR3 sequence (DNA): TGTGCCAGTAGGCCGGGGGTCGGGGCGAACACCGGGGAGCTGTTTTTT. Translated, it gives CASRPGVGANTGELFF. V usage is TRBV11-1 and J usage is TRBJ2-2; D perhaps matches TRBD2 (6 bases). The V end lost 9 bases, the J end lost 0 bases, and 17 bases lay between the germline ends. The length of the CDR3 is 16 residues. The germline gives CDR1 SGHAT, CDR2 FQDESV (reference sequence).

The count of this clonotype is one. At one end the junction does not follow the germline gene, possibly because of a read error. This chain uses TRBV6-5 with TRBJ2-5; no clear D. CDR1 is MNHEY, CDR2 SVGAGI, per germline. This CDR3 spans 15 amino acids. The CDR3 region is CASSYCWDAQEIQYF. The CDR3 DNA follows: TGTGCCAGCAGTTACTGCTGGGATGCACAAGAGATCCAGTACTTC.

As for this clonotype: A much larger clonotype is one base distant, so this may be a read error. The chain carries TRBV5-1 and TRBJ2-3; D is ambiguous. The CDR3 extends over 13 amino acids. From germline, CDR1 is SGHRS and CDR2 YFSETQ. Trimming left V 4 bases short and J 6 bases short, with 12 bases between. The chain's CDR3 is CASSLCDLDTQYF. The CDR3 region has the DNA TGCGCCAGCAGCCTCTGTGATCTGGATACGCAGTATTTT. Combining the CDR3 with reference TRBV5-1 and TRBJ2-3 gives the whole variable domain KAGVTQTPRYLIKTRGQQVTLSCSPISGHRSVSWYQQTPGQGLQFLFEYFSETQRNKGNFPGRFSGRQFSNSRSEMNVSTLELGDSALYLCASSLCDLDTQYFGPGTRLTVL.

Notes on this clonotype: Germline is not matched at one junction end, which may reflect a read error. V usage is TRBV6-5 and J usage is TRBJ2-7; 8 bases match TRBD1. This CDR3 has 14 amino acids. In germline, CDR1 is MNHEY, CDR2 SVGAGI. CDR3 loop: CVSSPRTGNNEQYF. In DNA form, the CDR3 reads TGTGTCAGCAGTCCCCGGACAGGGAACAACGAGCAGTACTTC.

A note on this clonotype: Germline is not matched at one junction end, which may reflect a read error. This chain connects TRBV5-1 to TRBJ2-1; 12 bases line up with TRBD2. Germline V gene data show CDR1 as SGHRS and CDR2 as YFSETQ. The CDR3 consists of 15 residues. The CDR3 here is CASRLTSGSGDEHFF. As DNA, the CDR3 is TGCGCCAGCAGGTTGACTAGCGGGAGTGGTGATGAGCATTTCTTC. The full variable domain, completed using reference TRBV5-1 and TRBJ2-1, is KAGVTQTPRYLIKTRGQQVTLSCSPISGHRSVSWYQQTPGQGLQFLFEYFSETQRNKGNFPGRFSGRQFSNSRSEMNVSTLELGDSALYLCASRLTSGSGDEHFFGPGTRLTVL.

The gene calls are TRBV24-1 and TRBJ2-1; weak D call: TRBD1 (6 bases). Between the trimmed V and J ends, which lost 5 bases and 10 bases, there was a span of 14 bases. This CDR3 contains 13 residues. Germline CDR1 and CDR2: KGHDR and SFDVKD. The CDR3 DNA follows: TGTGCCACCAGTGCGTACAGGGAGACAGAGCAGTTCTTC. This sequence encodes CATSAYRETEQFF.

Points on this clonotype: Its ends do not fully match the called genes, so a read error is possible. This chain links TRBV11-2 with TRBJ2-7, with D uncertain. CDR1 is SGHAT, CDR2 FQNNGV, per germline. This CDR3 comprises 13 residues. CDR3 in amino acids: CTSSSWSAYEQYF. In DNA, the CDR3 is TGTACCAGCAGCTCGTGGAGTGCCTACGAGCAGTACTTC.

This clonotype showed up just once. The rearrangement uses TRBV29-1 and TRBJ2-7; no clear D gene. Germline values: CDR1 SQVTM, CDR2 ANQGSEA. V was clipped by 0 bases and J by 5 bases, with 20 bases between them. CDR3 length equals 16 residues. CDR3 in DNA: TGCAGCGTTGAAGATGTTGCAGAGATAGGGCAGAACGAGCAGTACTTC. This sequence encodes CSVEDVAEIGQNEQYF.

Concerning this clonotype: One junction end does not reproduce the germline sequence, and a read error may be involved. The J gene is TRBJ2-3, the V gene TRBV29-1; D gene unclear. This CDR3 is 11 amino acids long. Germline values: CDR1 SQVTM, CDR2 ANQGSEA. The CDR3 region has the DNA TGCAGCGCCTGGGGTCCTGATAGGCAGTACTTT. The encoded protein is CSAWGPDRQYF.

On this clonotype: At one end the junction does not follow the germline gene, possibly because of a read error. The gene calls are TRBV4-2 and TRBJ1-2; 12 bases fit TRBD1. The CDR3 covers 17 residues. Germline V gene sequence: CDR1 LGHNA, CDR2 YNFKEQ. The CDR3 nucleotides are TGTGCCAGCAGTCAAGTAGGGACAGGGGGCGCAACGAAGGGCTACACCTTC. It is translated as CASSQVGTGGATKGYTF.

The V gene is TRBV12-3 or TRBV12-4, the J gene TRBJ2-3; D ambiguous. The V end lost 11 bases, the J end lost 11 bases, and 17 bases lay between the germline ends. This CDR3 is 11 amino acids long. The CDR3 coding sequence is TGTGCCGGCAACTCCCTGGCTGGGCAGTATTTT. Residues: CAGNSLAGQYF.

Comments on this clonotype: A much larger clone is a single base away; this may be a read error. The J gene is TRBJ2-1, the V gene TRBV6-1; TRBD1 is a possible D gene (6 bases). CDR3 length: 13 amino acids. Germline V gene lookup returns CDR1 MNHNS and CDR2 SASEGT. CDR3 sequence: CVSSSDSHNEQFF. CDR3 sequence (DNA): TGTGTCAGCAGTTCGGACAGTCACAATGAGCAGTTCTTC.

DNA for the CDR3: TGCAGTGCGACTAGTGATTTTTCTGTTTTCTTCATATCTGAGCAGTACTTC. It is translated as CSATSDFSVFFISEQYF. The chain couples TRBV20-1 to TRBJ2-7; D might be TRBD2 (6 bases). The V gene's germline CDR1 is DFQATT and CDR2 SNEGSKA (reference sequence). Trimming took off 6 bases at V and 7 bases at J, with 31 bases between the two ends. The CDR3 runs to 17 residues.

This chain connects TRBV29-1 to TRBJ2-2; tentatively, D is TRBD2 (5 bases). The CDR3 totals 13 residues. Germline CDR1 SQVTM, CDR2 ANQGSEA. Written as DNA, the CDR3 is TGCAGTGCGTTGCGGGTAAACACCGGGGAGCTGTTTTTT. This sequence encodes CSALRVNTGELFF.

About this clonotype itself: An end of the junction does not agree with germline; a read error may underlie this. This chain joins TRBV6-2 or TRBV6-3 and TRBJ2-6, with 7 positions matching TRBD2. The CDR3 has 16 residues. The germline CDR1 and CDR2 sequences are MNHEY and SVGEGT. The CDR3 sequence: CAGSYAGVSGANVLTF. The CDR3 nucleotides are TGTGCCGGCAGTTACGCGGGAGTCTCTGGGGCCAACGTCCTGACTTTC.

The chain couples TRBV4-1 to TRBJ2-5; 9 positions match TRBD2. The germline V gene encodes CDR1 MGHRA and CDR2 YSYEKL. This CDR3 comprises 16 residues. Trimming cost V 0 bases and J 7 bases; bases outside gene matches: 9. In DNA form, the CDR3 reads TGCGCCAGCAGCCAAGATGCCGCTAGCGGGATTGGGACCCAGTACTTC. This sequence encodes CASSQDAASGIGTQYF.

The chain employs TRBV6-2 or TRBV6-3 and TRBJ1-1, with unresolved D. The CDR3 covers 12 residues. V gave up 3 bases and J gave up 5 bases, with 7 bases separating them. Germline V gene data show CDR1 as MNHEY and CDR2 as SVGEGT. The CDR3 here is CASSYRETEAFF. Here the CDR3 DNA reads TGTGCCAGCAGTTATAGGGAAACTGAAGCTTTCTTT.

This clonotype has only one observation. This chain links TRBV6-1 with TRBJ2-1, with a tentative D call TRBD2 (5 bases). Germline assignment: CDR1 MNHNS and CDR2 SASEGT. This CDR3 has 14 amino acids. V lost 2 bases, J lost 3 bases, and 8 bases lay in between. The CDR3 nucleotides are TGTGCCAGCAGTGAAAACGGGGACTACAATGAGCAGTTCTTC. It specifies CASSENGDYNEQFF.

Note on this clonotype: The final CDR3 position lacks the conserved phenylalanine or tryptophan, pointing to a likely read error. The limits of the CDR3 on the DNA are not certain, so only TCRdb's listed CDR3 is given. The CDR3 spells CASSQAASGVSYERYI. The chain combines TRBV4-2 with TRBJ2-7; the table names TRBD2, a call not compared with the DNA. Per germline, CDR1 LGHNA and CDR2 YNFKEQ. The CDR3 extends over 16 residues, inclusive of both ends.

This clonotype has more than one count but fewer than ten. Being one base from a much bigger clone, this may be a read error. The V and J genes are TRBV6-5 and TRBJ2-1; TRBD1 is a possible D gene (5 bases). The germline V gene encodes CDR1 MNHEY and CDR2 SVGAGI. The CDR3 sequence is 15 residues long. DNA of the CDR3: TGTGTCAGCAGTTACAGGACATCAGGACGCAGTGAGCAGTTCTTC. Protein sequence: CVSSYRTSGRSEQFF.

This clonotype was observed many times. One junction end does not reproduce the germline sequence, and a read error may be involved. The chain carries TRBV11-1 and TRBJ2-4; 13 bases match TRBD2. Looked up from germline, CDR1 is SGHAT and CDR2 is FQDESV (reference sequence). There are 17 residues in the CDR3. CDR3 nucleotide sequence: TGTGCCAGCAGCTCTCCCGGGACTAGCGGGACCAAAAACATTCAATACTTC. Protein product: CASSSPGTSGTKNIQYF.

Turning to this clonotype: The junction and the germline gene differ at one end; a read error may be behind it. The V and J genes are TRBV6-2 or TRBV6-3 and TRBJ1-5, with TRBD1 as a possible D gene (5 bases). Germline CDR1 reads MNHEY; CDR2 reads SVGEGT. CDR3 length: 14 amino acids. In nucleotides, the CDR3 is TGTGCTAGCAGTTACGCGGGTTGGAGACAGCCCCGGCATTTT. It yields the protein CASSYAGWRQPRHF.

CDR3 sequence reads: CSVVDLLNEQFF. The DNA of the CDR3 is TGCAGCGTTGTCGATCTACTCAATGAGCAGTTCTTC. The chain joins TRBV29-1 to TRBJ2-1, with no clear D. V was trimmed by 4 bases and J by 6 bases, leaving 10 bases between them. The CDR3 is made up of 12 amino acids. CDR1 and CDR2 (germline): SQVTM, ANQGSEA.

This chain connects TRBV4-3 to TRBJ2-5, with D perhaps TRBD2 (5 bases). Trimming removed 1 base from V and 8 bases from J, with 23 bases in between. CDR3 length: 17 amino acids. Looked up from germline, CDR1 is LGHNA and CDR2 is YSLEER. Written as DNA, the CDR3 is TGCGCCAGCAGCCAAGCGGCTAGCAGGAGGACTGGTGATACCCAGTACTTC. Protein sequence: CASSQAASRRTGDTQYF.

As for this clonotype: The final CDR3 position lacks the conserved phenylalanine or tryptophan, pointing to a likely read error. V is TRBV12-3 or TRBV12-4 and J is TRBJ2-1, with 10 positions matching TRBD2. The J segment lost 4 bases and the V segment lost 11 bases, leaving 8 bases of the junction unmatched. The CDR3 runs to 14 residues. DNA of the CDR3: TGTGCCGGCAAGGGACTAGCGCGGTACAATGAGCAGTTCTTA. Translated: CAGKGLARYNEQFL.

In regard to this clonotype: A much larger clone lies one base from this, so it may be a read error. The genes are TRBV28 and TRBJ2-5, with a possible D match to TRBD2 (7 bases). Germline V gene lookup returns CDR1 MDHEN and CDR2 SYDVKM. CDR3 length: 13 amino acids. V was shortened by 6 bases and J by 7 bases, with 15 bases between the two germline ends. CDR3 protein: CASSVPRGGTQYF. CDR3 DNA sequence: TGTGCCAGCAGCGTTCCGAGGGGGGGGACCCAGTACTTC.